These 27 T cell receptor beta chains were all obtained from the same sample, sequenced in a study of T cells after yellow fever vaccination. TCRdb reanalysed the 5' RACE reads using MiXCR and keeps one entry per CDR3 protein. The sample records 450,000 to 650,000 distinct CDR3 sequences, roughly 13% being singletons. This sample comprised PBMCs, obtained on the day of the yellow fever booster vaccination. Receptors were obtained from a man under 40 who received the YFV17D yellow fever vaccine.

This clonotype was picked up a small number of times. The gene calls are TRBV3-1 and TRBJ2-1; D possibly corresponds to TRBD1 (5 bases). Looked up from germline, CDR1 is LGHDT and CDR2 is YNNKEL (reference sequence). This CDR3 comprises 13 residues. The V gene lost 5 bases and the J gene lost 11 bases, with 16 bases spanning the gap. DNA for the CDR3: TGTGCCAGCAGCGGACACCAGGGTCTCCAGCAGTTCTTC. This sequence encodes CASSGHQGLQQFF.

The chain recombines TRBV6-2 or TRBV6-3 with TRBJ2-3, with 10 bases that match TRBD2. This CDR3 comprises 15 residues. V shed 5 bases, J shed 4 bases, and the junction held 6 bases outside the gene matches. Germline V gene sequence: CDR1 MNHEY, CDR2 SVGEGT. The CDR3 nucleotides read TGTGCCAGCAGTAATCCTAGCGGGAGTGCAGATACGCAGTATTTT. It translates to CASSNPSGSADTQYF.

This clonotype has more than one count but fewer than ten. The chain couples TRBV7-9 to TRBJ2-1, with TRBD2 as a possible D gene (6 bases). Trimming removed 1 base at V and 5 bases at J, with 12 bases between. This CDR3 spans 15 amino acids. Germline V gene sequence: CDR1 SEHNR, CDR2 FQNEAQ (reference sequence). CDR3 sequence (DNA): TGTGCCAGCAGCTTAGTTGGGGGGAGGAACAATGAGCAGTTCTTC. Translated: CASSLVGGRNNEQFF.

This chain joins TRBV11-1 and TRBJ2-1; TRBD2 matches 9 bases. Germline V gene sequence: CDR1 SGHAT, CDR2 FQDESV (reference sequence). With V trimmed by 5 bases and J by 3 bases, 2 bases remained unmatched. The CDR3 covers 14 residues. CDR3 region: CASSRLADYNEQFF. CDR3 sequence (DNA): TGTGCCAGCAGCCGACTAGCGGACTACAATGAGCAGTTCTTC. The full variable domain, in which reference TRBV11-1 and TRBJ2-1 provide the parts outside the CDR3, is EAEVAQSPRYKITEKSQAVAFWCDPISGHATLYWYRQILGQGPELLVQFQDESVVDDSQLPKDRFSAERLKGVDSTLKIQPAELGDSAMYLCASSRLADYNEQFFGPGTRLTVL.

The V gene is TRBV15, the J gene TRBJ2-7; possible D gene TRBD1, 6 bases. The CDR3 runs 16 residues. Germline CDR1 is LNHNV and CDR2 is YYDKDF (reference sequence). The V and J ends lost 0 bases and 2 bases respectively, with 14 bases between them. The CDR3 region is CATSRDTGFKTYEQYF. The CDR3 DNA reads as TGTGCCACCAGCAGAGATACAGGGTTCAAGACCTACGAGCAGTACTTC.

This chain uses TRBV20-1 with TRBJ1-4; tentative D call: TRBD1 (6 bases). V was trimmed by 3 bases and J by 0 bases, leaving 14 bases between them. The germline V gene encodes CDR1 DFQATT and CDR2 SNEGSKA (reference sequence). The CDR3 is 16 residues long. CDR3: CSASDRNTATNEKLFF. The CDR3 coding sequence is TGCAGTGCTAGCGACAGGAACACTGCAACTAATGAAAAACTGTTTTTT.

This clonotype has more than one count but fewer than ten. The rearrangement links TRBV27 to TRBJ2-7; TRBD2 aligns across 7 bases. Looked up from germline, CDR1 is MNHEY and CDR2 is SMNVEV (reference sequence). The CDR3 has 14 residues. V shed 3 bases and J 3 bases; nucleotides not matched to a gene: 5. CDR3 region: CASSFGLGLYEQYF. The CDR3 coding sequence is TGTGCCAGCAGTTTCGGACTAGGCCTCTACGAGCAGTACTTC.

The CDR3 bases are TGTGCCAGCAGCCAAGATAACGAAGGTAATGAGCAGTTCTTC. It is translated as CASSQDNEGNEQFF. The chain joins TRBV14 to TRBJ2-1; D gene uncertain. CDR3 length equals 14 residues. Germline CDR1 reads SGHDN; CDR2 reads FVKESK. Trimming shortened V by 0 bases and J by 7 bases, and 10 bases separated the two germline ends.

The genes are TRBV7-2 and TRBJ1-2; 8 bases line up with TRBD1. This CDR3 spans 16 amino acids. Losses at the gene ends were 2 bases for V and 1 base for J; bases not matched to a gene: 6. Germline values: CDR1 SGHTA, CDR2 FQGNSA. This CDR3 reads CASSLTGTGLNYGYTF. The CDR3 DNA sequence: TGTGCCAGCAGCTTAACCGGGACAGGACTTAACTATGGCTACACCTTC.

This rearrangement joins TRBV20-1 to TRBJ2-1; TRBD2 aligns across 7 bases. The CDR3 runs 14 residues. The J segment lost 5 bases and the V segment lost 6 bases, leaving 10 bases of the junction unmatched. Germline V gene lookup returns CDR1 DFQATT and CDR2 SNEGSKA (reference sequence). The CDR3 DNA is TGCAGTGCCCCAAGGCTTACTAGCGACAATGAGCAGTTCTTC. The encoded protein is CSAPRLTSDNEQFF.

The genes are TRBV12-3 or TRBV12-4 and TRBJ2-7, with no clear D. The germline V and J ends were trimmed by 0 bases and 3 bases, with 6 bases remaining between them. The CDR3 runs 13 residues. The CDR3 coding sequence is TGTGCCAGCAGTTTAGCGTTTGTCTACGAGCAGTACTTC. It codes for CASSLAFVYEQYF.

This clonotype was seen more than once but under ten times. V and J are TRBV27 and TRBJ2-5, with a weak D call TRBD2 (5 bases). This CDR3 has 13 amino acids. Germline CDR1 reads MNHEY; CDR2 reads SMNVEV (reference sequence). V was clipped by 5 bases and J by 0 bases, with 7 bases between them. In DNA form, the CDR3 reads TGTGCCAGCAGTCAGCGGTACCAAGAGACCCAGTACTTC. Amino acids: CASSQRYQETQYF.

The table lists this clonotype with a few counts. V usage is TRBV18 and J usage is TRBJ2-3, with D maybe TRBD1 (5 bases). The V gene's germline CDR1 is KGHSH and CDR2 LQKENI. The CDR3 contains 14 residues. The ends were cut back, 3 bases at V and 4 bases at J, with 11 bases in the middle. This CDR3 reads CASSPQGLADTQYF. Written as DNA, the CDR3 is TGTGCCAGCTCACCGCAGGGCCTGGCAGATACGCAGTATTTT.

The rearrangement joins TRBV3-1 to TRBJ2-3, with D perhaps being TRBD1 or TRBD2 (6 bases each). V was pared by 2 bases and J by 7 bases, with 19 bases between. This CDR3 is built from 16 residues. CDR1 is LGHDT and CDR2 is YNNKEL in the germline V gene (reference sequence). The CDR3 spells CASSQTMGGVQNTQYF. CDR3 nucleotide sequence: TGTGCCAGCAGCCAAACCATGGGGGGCGTACAGAATACGCAGTATTTT.

This clonotype was seen a handful of times. The chain is built from TRBV23-1 and TRBJ2-7; D may be TRBD2 (5 bases). TRBV23-1 counts as an open reading frame of uncertain function. V gave up 2 bases and J gave up 3 bases, with 11 bases separating them. The CDR3 consists of 14 residues. CDR3 loop: CASSQTVEGYEQYF. In DNA, the CDR3 is TGCGCCAGCAGTCAAACCGTAGAGGGCTACGAGCAGTACTTC.

The V call is TRBV6-1, the J call TRBJ1-6; 8 positions agree with TRBD1. Germline-derived CDR1 and CDR2 are MNHNS and SASEGT. V lost 4 bases to trimming and J lost 0 bases; unmatched junction nucleotides: 2. The CDR3 runs to 16 residues. The DNA of the CDR3 is TGTGCCAGCAGTGTGGACAGGGTCTCCTATAATTCACCCCTCCACTTT. Translation gives CASSVDRVSYNSPLHF.

V gene TRBV29-1 combines with J gene TRBJ1-5, with TRBD1 matching over 7 bases. This CDR3 contains 15 residues. Germline V gene lookup returns CDR1 SQVTM and CDR2 ANQGSEA. V gave up 6 bases and J gave up 0 bases; unmatched junction bases: 8. The CDR3 coding sequence is TGCAGCGTGACAGGGACACCCGGTAGCAATCAGCCCCAGCATTTT. Translating gives CSVTGTPGSNQPQHF.

This clonotype was counted between two and nine times. The chain employs TRBV29-1 and TRBJ2-3, with D possibly TRBD2 on 6 matching bases. The CDR3 length is 17 residues. Trimming cost V 2 bases and J 2 bases, with 20 bases left between them. CDR1 and CDR2 from the germline V gene are SQVTM and ANQGSEA. The CDR3: CSVENPRLGGDTDTQYF. The CDR3 DNA sequence: TGCAGCGTTGAAAACCCTCGACTAGGAGGGGACACAGATACGCAGTATTTT.

V gene TRBV28 combines with J gene TRBJ2-4, with 7 nucleotides matching TRBD1. This CDR3 has 13 residues. Trimming cost V 8 bases and J 8 bases; bases outside gene matches: 9. Germline V gives CDR1 MDHEN, CDR2 SYDVKM. In nucleotides, the CDR3 is TGTGCCAGCGGATCGGACAGGTTGGACATTCAGTACTTC. Translated: CASGSDRLDIQYF. The whole variable domain, filled in from reference TRBV28 and TRBJ2-4, reads DVKVTQSSRYLVKRTGEKVFLECVQDMDHENMFWYRQDPGLGLRLIYFSYDVKMKEKGDIPEGYSVSREKKERFSLILESASTNQTSMYLCASGSDRLDIQYFGAGTRLSVL.

This chain links TRBV15 with TRBJ2-3; the D gene is possibly TRBD1 (5 bases). This CDR3 is built from 13 residues. Trimming pared 8 bases from V and 2 bases from J, leaving 11 bases between. CDR1 is LNHNV, CDR2 YYDKDF, per germline (reference sequence). This chain's CDR3 is CATGLGATDTQYF. CDR3 DNA: TGTGCCACCGGCTTAGGGGCCACAGATACGCAGTATTTT.

This clonotype was observed a handful of times. The CDR3, as DNA: TGTGCCAGCAGCGACAATCTGGACCCGATCCAAAATGAGCAGTTCTTC. This encodes CASSDNLDPIQNEQFF. The rearrangement links TRBV28 to TRBJ2-1, with D unclear. Trimming took off 6 bases at V and 7 bases at J, with 22 bases between the two ends. The germline gives CDR1 MDHEN, CDR2 SYDVKM. CDR3 length: 16 amino acids.

V gene TRBV9 combines with J gene TRBJ1-2; 8 bases agree with TRBD1. The germline V gene has CDR1 SGDLS and CDR2 YYNGEE. The CDR3 totals 14 residues. With V trimmed by 7 bases and J by 5 bases, 10 bases remained unmatched. CDR3 sequence (DNA): TGTGCCAGCGGACAGGGAACAGTTGCTTATGGCTACACCTTC. As protein: CASGQGTVAYGYTF.

CDR3 coding DNA: TGCGCCAGCAGCCAAGACACCTCCGGGAGAGGATACGAGCAGTACTTC. Residues: CASSQDTSGRGYEQYF. This chain uses TRBV4-3 with TRBJ2-7; perhaps TRBD2 as D (6 bases). The CDR3 spans 16 residues. CDR1 and CDR2 (germline): LGHNA, YSLEER. V was cut by 0 bases and J by 4 bases, with 16 bases left in between.

This rearrangement joins TRBV5-1 to TRBJ2-7, with D perhaps TRBD2 (6 bases). CDR1 and CDR2 from the germline V gene are SGHRS and YFSETQ. V shed 4 bases and J shed 7 bases, with 15 bases lying between them. This CDR3 is 13 amino acids long. CDR3 protein: CASSTGLLTEQYF. For the CDR3, the DNA is TGCGCCAGCAGCACGGGACTCCTAACAGAGCAGTACTTC.

The rearrangement joins TRBV19 to TRBJ2-2, with D perhaps matching TRBD1 or TRBD2 (5 bases each). V dropped 11 bases and J dropped 9 bases, with 10 bases sitting between them. Germline V gene data show CDR1 as LNHDA and CDR2 as SQIVND (reference sequence). This CDR3 spans 10 amino acids. The CDR3: CAPWGRELFF. CDR3 in DNA: TGTGCCCCTTGGGGACGGGAGCTGTTTTTT. The full variable domain, completed using reference TRBV19 and TRBJ2-2, is DGGITQSPKYLFRKEGQNVTLSCEQNLNHDAMYWYRQDPGQGLRLIYYSQIVNDFQKGDIAEGYSVSREKKESFPLTVTSAQKNPTAFYLCAPWGRELFFGEGSRLTVL.

Only a few counts were recorded for this clonotype. The chain is built from TRBV29-1 and TRBJ1-3; D remains ambiguous. Germline assignment: CDR1 SQVTM and CDR2 ANQGSEA. CDR3 length: 12 amino acids. V shed 4 bases and J shed 5 bases, with 9 bases lying between them. Here the CDR3 reads CSVGGLRNTIYF. As DNA, the CDR3 is TGCAGCGTTGGAGGGCTCAGAAACACCATATATTTT.

The chain recombines TRBV5-1 with TRBJ2-7; D is possibly TRBD2 (5 bases). This CDR3 comprises 14 residues. With 4 bases removed from V and 7 bases from J, the gap between germline ends came to 18 bases. Per germline, CDR1 SGHRS and CDR2 YFSETQ. CDR3: CASSPGSGVDEQYF. Here the CDR3 DNA reads TGCGCCAGCAGCCCCGGCTCCGGGGTGGATGAGCAGTACTTC.